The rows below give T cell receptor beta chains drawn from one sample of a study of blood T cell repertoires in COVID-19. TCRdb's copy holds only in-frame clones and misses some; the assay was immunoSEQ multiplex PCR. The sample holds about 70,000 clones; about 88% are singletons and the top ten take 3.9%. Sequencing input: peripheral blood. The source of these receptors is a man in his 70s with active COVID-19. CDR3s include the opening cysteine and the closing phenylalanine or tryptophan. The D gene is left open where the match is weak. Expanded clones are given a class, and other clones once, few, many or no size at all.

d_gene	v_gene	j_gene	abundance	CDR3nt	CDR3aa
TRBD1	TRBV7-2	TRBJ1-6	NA	TGTGCCAGCAGCTACTCACAGGGGTCACCCCTCCACTTT	CASSYSQGSPLHF
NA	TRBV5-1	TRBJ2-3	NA	TGCGCCAGCAGCTTGGGGCCGAGCACAGATACGCAGTATTTT	CASSLGPSTDTQYF
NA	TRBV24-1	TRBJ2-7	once	TGTGCCACCAGTGATTGGGCAGGGGGGTCCTACGAGCAGTACTTC	CATSDWAGGSYEQYF
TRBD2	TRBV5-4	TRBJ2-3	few	TGTGCCAGCAGCTTGGGGGGAGCGGGAGTGACGGCAGATACGCAGTATTTT	CASSLGGAGVTADTQYF
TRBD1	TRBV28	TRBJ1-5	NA	TGTGCCAGCACAAGGACAGGGGGCAATCAGCCCCAGCATTTT	CASTRTGGNQPQHF
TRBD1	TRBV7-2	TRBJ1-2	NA	TGTGCCAGCAGGCCCCCAGGAGACAGGGCTCTAAACTATGGCTACACCTTC	CASRPPGDRALNYGYTF
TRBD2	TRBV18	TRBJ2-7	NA	TGTGCCAGCTCACTGCGGGAGCGGTCCTACGAGCAGTACTTC	CASSLRERSYEQYF
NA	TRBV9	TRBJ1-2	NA	TGTGCCAGCAGCGCGAGCCCCGGGTCAGCGGGGGCCTATGGCTACACCTTC	CASSASPGSAGAYGYTF
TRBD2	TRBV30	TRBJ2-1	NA	TGTGCCTGGAGCACAACAGGGGGGACTAGCGGGAGGCCTCTAACCAGAGAGTTCTTC	CAWSTTGGTSGRPLTREFF
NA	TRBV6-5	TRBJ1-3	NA	TGTGCCAGCACCCGTTTCGGGGGCTCTGGAAACACCATATATTTT	CASTRFGGSGNTIYF
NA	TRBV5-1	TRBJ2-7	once	TGCGCCAGCAGCTTGTGGTCCGGGGGTGGTAGCGGCTACGAGCAGTACTTC	CASSLWSGGGSGYEQYF
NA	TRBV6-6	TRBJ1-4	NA	TGTGCCAGCAGTTACTCCCGGGGGGTGGGTGAAAAACTGTTTTTT	CASSYSRGVGEKLFF
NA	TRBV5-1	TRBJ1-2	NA	TGCGCCAGCAGCTTGGGGCAGGGTACCTATGGCTACACCTTC	CASSLGQGTYGYTF
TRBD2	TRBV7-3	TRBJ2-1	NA	TGTGCCAGCAGCGGTCGGGGACTAGCGGGCGGGGAGCAGTTCTTC	CASSGRGLAGGEQFF
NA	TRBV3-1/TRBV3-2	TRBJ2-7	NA	TGTGCCAGCAGCCAAGTGGGTGGGAGCGAGCAGTACTTC	CASSQVGGSEQYF
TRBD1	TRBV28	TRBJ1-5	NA	TGTGCCAGCAGTTTGCCCCAGGGGGCCGGGCAGCCCCAGCATTTT	CASSLPQGAGQPQHF
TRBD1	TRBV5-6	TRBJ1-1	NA	TGTGCCAGCAGGCTGAGACAGGGCCCCGGAGGGGGAACTGAAGCTTTCTTT	CASRLRQGPGGGTEAFF
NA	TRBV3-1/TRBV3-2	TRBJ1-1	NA	TGTGCCAGCAGCCAAGAAACCTGGACAGCCCTGAACACTGAAGCTTTCTTT	CASSQETWTALNTEAFF
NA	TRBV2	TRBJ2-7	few	TGTGCCAGCAGTGAGGGCAGCTACGAGCAGTACTTC	CASSEGSYEQYF
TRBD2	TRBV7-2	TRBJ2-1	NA	TGTGCCAGCAGCTCCCAGCGGGAGTGGTCCTACAATGAGCAGTTCTTC	CASSSQREWSYNEQFF
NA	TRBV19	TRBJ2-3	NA	TGTGCCAGTAGTATAGGAGGCGGCAAGGTGGCGCAGTATTTT	CASSIGGGKVAQYF
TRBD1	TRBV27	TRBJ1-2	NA	TGTGCCAGCAGCCCGACCGGGACAGGGAGGAGGTATGGCTACACCTTC	CASSPTGTGRRYGYTF
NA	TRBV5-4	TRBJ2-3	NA	TGTGCCAGCAGCTCCCGCGGGCAGGTACGGGATACGCAGTATTTT	CASSSRGQVRDTQYF
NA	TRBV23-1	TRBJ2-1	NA	TGCGCCAGCAGTCAACCCACGAGCTCCTACAATGAGCAGTTCTTC	CASSQPTSSYNEQFF
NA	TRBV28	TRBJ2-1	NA	TGTGCCAGCAGCCCCTCCGACTGGATCGAGCAGTTCTTC	CASSPSDWIEQFF
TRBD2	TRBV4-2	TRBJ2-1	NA	TGTGCCAGCAGCCACCCCGGGACTAGCTCCTACAATGAGCAGTTCTTC	CASSHPGTSSYNEQFF
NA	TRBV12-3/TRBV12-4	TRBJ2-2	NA	TGTGCCAGCAGCCACAGTAACACCGGGGAGCTGTTTTTT	CASSHSNTGELFF
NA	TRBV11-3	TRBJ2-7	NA	TGTGCCAGCAGCTTATGGGGGGACGAGCAGTACTTC	CASSLWGDEQYF
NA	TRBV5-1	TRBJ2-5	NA	TGCGCCAGCAGCCGCGGGGTGGGGGGACAAGAGACCCAGTACTTC	CASSRGVGGQETQYF
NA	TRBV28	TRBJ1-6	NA	TGTGCCAGCAGGACCCCGGGGGGCGGGGGTTCACCCCTCCACTTT	CASRTPGGGGSPLHF
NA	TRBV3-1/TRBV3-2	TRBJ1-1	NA	TGTGCCAGCAGCCAAGAGTTGGTCGGTGGCACTGAAGCTTTCTTT	CASSQELVGGTEAFF